This TCR beta chain was captured by sequencing in a study of T cell responses to AZD1222 COVID-19 vaccine. General study points: Spike was spanned by vaccine-associated CD4 TCRs, with dominance at 160-218 and 743-854. There were mostly white British donors and more females than males, and clonal diversity was possibly underestimated.

Of note for this clone: What it binds is not known.

Libraries were prepared by immunoSEQ multiplex PCR; TCRdb keeps only in-frame clonotypes and omits some of them. The sample contains roughly 140,000 clones, around 90% of which appear only once. The V end was cut by 6 bases, the J end by 10 bases, with 16 bases between. This CDR3 has 13 amino acids. The chain combines TRBV12-3 or TRBV12-4 with TRBJ2-1; D not resolved. The clonotype originates from an adult in good health. Sequenced material: peripheral blood, taken on day 0 of AZD1222 vaccination. Here the CDR3 reads CASSQPGPLEQFF. CDR3 DNA sequence: TGTGCCAGCAGCCAGCCAGGACCCCTCGAGCAGTTCTTC.